These 21 T cell receptor beta chains were sequenced from one sample in a study of blood T cell repertoires in COVID-19. Profiled with immunoSEQ multiplex PCR; TCRdb holds only in-frame clones, not every one. The sample holds about 68,000 clones, about four fifths seen once. The specimen sequenced was peripheral blood. Receptor source: a man over 45 with active COVID-19.

V gene TRBV5-1 combines with J gene TRBJ2-7; 9 nucleotides align to TRBD2. The CDR3 length is 16 residues. V shed 0 bases and J 0 bases; nucleotides not matched to a gene: 4. Germline V gene data show CDR1 as SGHRS and CDR2 as YFSETQ. CDR3 in amino acids: CASSLGGGRASYEQYF. The DNA of the CDR3 is TGCGCCAGCAGCTTGGGTGGCGGGAGGGCCTCCTACGAGCAGTACTTC. Complete variable domain (other parts from reference TRBV5-1 and TRBJ2-7): KAGVTQTPRYLIKTRGQQVTLSCSPISGHRSVSWYQQTPGQGLQFLFEYFSETQRNKGNFPGRFSGRQFSNSRSEMNVSTLELGDSALYLCASSLGGGRASYEQYFGPGTRLTVT.

The rearrangement joins TRBV6-2 or TRBV6-3 to TRBJ2-1; TRBD1 is a possible D gene (5 bases). The CDR3 totals 15 residues. The germline V and J ends were trimmed by 4 bases and 9 bases, with 19 bases remaining between them. In germline, CDR1 is MNHEY, CDR2 SVGEGT. The CDR3 nucleotides are TGTGCCAGCAGTTCCAGGGCAAAATTCCTATCTGAGCAGTTCTTC. It is translated as CASSSRAKFLSEQFF.

This chain uses TRBV4-1 with TRBJ2-1, with D possibly TRBD2 on 6 matching bases. V shed 5 bases and J shed 5 bases, with 13 bases lying between them. CDR3 length: 14 residues. CDR1 and CDR2 (germline): MGHRA, YSYEKL. The CDR3 loop is CASSYSPGDNEQFF. As DNA, the CDR3 is TGCGCCAGCAGCTACTCTCCGGGGGACAATGAGCAGTTCTTC.

This sequence joins TRBV6-5 and TRBJ2-7, with 10 bases that match TRBD1. CDR1 is MNHEY, CDR2 SVGAGI, per germline. This CDR3 has 14 residues. V lost 5 bases to trimming and J lost 2 bases; unmatched junction nucleotides: 3. CDR3 nucleotides: TGTGCCAGCAGTCGACAGGGGGCCCCCTACGAGCAGTACTTC. Protein product: CASSRQGAPYEQYF.

The chain joins TRBV5-1 to TRBJ2-3; possible D gene TRBD1, 5 bases. Per the germline V gene, CDR1 is SGHRS and CDR2 is YFSETQ. This CDR3 spans 14 amino acids. V lost 7 bases, J lost 0 bases, and 12 bases lay in between. The CDR3 is CASSRVESTDTQYF. CDR3 nucleotide sequence: TGCGCCAGCTCCAGGGTAGAGAGCACAGATACGCAGTATTTT.

The genes are TRBV2 and TRBJ2-7; D remains unclear. Germline V gives CDR1 SNHLY, CDR2 FYNNEI. The CDR3 extends over 11 amino acids. V shed 8 bases and J shed 2 bases, with 7 bases lying between them. The CDR3 coding sequence is TGTGCCAGCGCACAGACCTACGAGCAGTACTTC. This gives the protein CASAQTYEQYF.

The chain uses TRBV5-1 and TRBJ1-1; 8 bases are shared with TRBD1. CDR1 and CDR2 (germline): SGHRS, YFSETQ. The CDR3 contains 16 residues. V lost 4 bases and J lost 5; bases outside the gene matches: 13. CDR3 sequence: CASSPGGRGRRTEAFF. The CDR3 DNA is TGCGCCAGCAGCCCCGGAGGCAGGGGGCGCCGAACTGAAGCTTTCTTT.

This rearrangement joins TRBV16 to TRBJ1-1; weak D call: TRBD1 (5 bases). The germline gives CDR1 KGHSY, CDR2 FQNENV. The CDR3 is 12 residues long. The V end lost 2 bases, the J end lost 11 bases, and 12 bases lay between the germline ends. CDR3 nucleotides: TGTGCCAGCAGCCAAGCGGCAGGGCGGGCTTTCTTT. Its translation: CASSQAAGRAFF.

This rearrangement joins TRBV6-5 to TRBJ1-1; TRBD1 is a possible D gene (5 bases). This CDR3 is 15 amino acids long. The germline V gene has CDR1 MNHEY and CDR2 SVGAGI. V dropped 6 bases and J dropped 1 base, with 15 bases sitting between them. The CDR3 loop reads CASSQILDTNTEAFF. The CDR3, as DNA: TGTGCCAGCAGCCAAATCTTGGACACGAACACTGAAGCTTTCTTT.

This sequence joins TRBV7-9 and TRBJ2-5, with a weak D call TRBD2 (7 bases). The V gene lost 4 bases and the J gene lost 5 bases, with 14 bases spanning the gap. CDR3 length: 14 residues. CDR1 and CDR2 (germline): SEHNR, FQNEAQ (reference sequence). CDR3 amino acids: CASSSERGGETQYF. The CDR3 DNA sequence: TGTGCCAGCAGCTCCGAGAGGGGGGGTGAGACCCAGTACTTC.

This rearrangement joins TRBV5-1 to TRBJ1-5; 7 bases are shared with TRBD1. V lost 2 bases to trimming and J lost 2 bases; unmatched junction nucleotides: 1. The CDR3 length is 14 residues. The germline gives CDR1 SGHRS, CDR2 YFSETQ. The CDR3 reads CASSFTGGNQPQHF. For the CDR3, the DNA is TGCGCCAGCAGCTTTACAGGGGGCAATCAGCCCCAGCATTTT. Full variable domain (outside the CDR3, taken from reference TRBV5-1 and TRBJ1-5): KAGVTQTPRYLIKTRGQQVTLSCSPISGHRSVSWYQQTPGQGLQFLFEYFSETQRNKGNFPGRFSGRQFSNSRSEMNVSTLELGDSALYLCASSFTGGNQPQHFGDGTRLSIL.

This chain links TRBV18 with TRBJ1-1; D not certain. The CDR3 spans 15 residues. V lost 0 bases, J lost 1 base, and 9 bases lay in between. From germline, CDR1 is KGHSH and CDR2 LQKENI. This chain's CDR3 is CASSPPAPSNTEAFF. The CDR3 nucleotides read TGTGCCAGCTCACCACCGGCACCTTCGAACACTGAAGCTTTCTTT.

V usage is TRBV6-4 and J usage is TRBJ2-7; TRBD1 agrees at 7 bases. The germline V gene encodes CDR1 MRHNA and CDR2 SNTAGT. J gave up 1 base and V 7 bases, and 13 bases lay outside the gene matches. The CDR3 spans 16 residues. CDR3 bases: TGTGCCAGCAAGCCCCCTCTGGACAGGTTATCCTACGAGCAGTACTTC. Its translation: CASKPPLDRLSYEQYF.

This chain joins TRBV4-1 and TRBJ1-4, with TRBD1 matching over 7 bases. V lost 4 bases, J lost 3 bases, and 5 bases stayed unmatched. The germline V gene encodes CDR1 MGHRA and CDR2 YSYEKL. This CDR3 spans 15 amino acids. CDR3 DNA: TGCGCCAGCAGCCCTTCCGGGACAGCTAATGAAAAACTGTTTTTT. It codes for CASSPSGTANEKLFF.

The gene calls are TRBV5-1 and TRBJ1-4; 10 bases map to TRBD1. V gave up 5 bases and J gave up 8 bases; unmatched junction bases: 6. CDR1 and CDR2 (germline): SGHRS, YFSETQ. The CDR3 spans 14 residues. The CDR3 region has the DNA TGCGCCAGCAGTGGGACAGGGGTTGAAGAAAAACTGTTTTTT. Amino acids: CASSGTGVEEKLFF. Using reference TRBV5-1 and TRBJ1-4 for the parts outside the CDR3, the full variable domain is KAGVTQTPRYLIKTRGQQVTLSCSPISGHRSVSWYQQTPGQGLQFLFEYFSETQRNKGNFPGRFSGRQFSNSRSEMNVSTLELGDSALYLCASSGTGVEEKLFFGSGTQLSVL.

The chain employs TRBV19 and TRBJ1-5, with D possibly matching TRBD1 (5 bases). Trimming cost V 0 bases and J 2 bases, with 5 bases left between them. The CDR3 contains 14 residues. From germline, CDR1 is LNHDA and CDR2 SQIVND (reference sequence). CDR3 amino acids: CASSIEGGNQPQHF. The CDR3 DNA reads TGTGCCAGTAGTATAGAAGGGGGCAATCAGCCCCAGCATTTT.

J is TRBJ2-1 and V is TRBV9, with 8 bases lining up with TRBD2. The CDR3 spans 15 residues. Germline loops: CDR1 SGDLS, CDR2 YYNGEE. V was pared by 2 bases and J by 4 bases, with 5 bases of the junction left unmatched. The CDR3 DNA sequence: TGTGCCAGCAGCGTTTCACTAGCGGCATACAATGAGCAGTTCTTC. This codes for CASSVSLAAYNEQFF.

In its sample, this clone was seen a few times. The rearrangement joins TRBV3-1 (or the pseudogene TRBV3-2) to TRBJ2-5, with D possibly matching TRBD1 (6 bases). V dropped 3 bases and J dropped 9 bases, with 11 bases sitting between them. The CDR3 has 12 amino acids. Germline V gives CDR1 LGHDT, CDR2 YNNKEL (reference sequence). The CDR3 coding sequence is TGTGCCAGCAGCCAGGCAGGGGTGGCCCAGTACTTC. This codes for CASSQAGVAQYF.

The chain recombines TRBV14 with TRBJ2-3; no firm D call. This CDR3 contains 15 residues. V lost 3 bases and J 3 bases, leaving 13 bases between the germline ends. Looked up from germline, CDR1 is SGHDN and CDR2 is FVKESK. Here the CDR3 DNA reads TGTGCCAGCAGCCATGGCCGGAGATTTACAGATACGCAGTATTTT. Protein: CASSHGRRFTDTQYF.

This chain links TRBV2 with TRBJ1-6; the D is unclear. V dropped 5 bases and J dropped 0 bases, with 8 bases sitting between them. The V gene's germline CDR1 is SNHLY and CDR2 FYNNEI. The CDR3 totals 15 residues. This CDR3 reads CASSTRDSYNSPLHF. In DNA form, the CDR3 reads TGTGCCAGCAGTACCCGGGACTCCTATAATTCACCCCTCCACTTT.

This clone has a single count. The V gene is TRBV5-1, the J gene TRBJ2-7, with 8 bases matching TRBD1. Per the germline V gene, CDR1 is SGHRS and CDR2 is YFSETQ. J gave up 2 bases and V 2 bases, and 3 bases lay outside the gene matches. This CDR3 has 14 amino acids. CDR3 sequence reads: CASSFQGAPYEQYF. For the CDR3, the DNA is TGCGCCAGCAGCTTTCAGGGGGCCCCCTACGAGCAGTACTTC. Supplemented by reference TRBV5-1 and TRBJ2-7, the full variable domain reads KAGVTQTPRYLIKTRGQQVTLSCSPISGHRSVSWYQQTPGQGLQFLFEYFSETQRNKGNFPGRFSGRQFSNSRSEMNVSTLELGDSALYLCASSFQGAPYEQYFGPGTRLTVT.